This is a list of T cell receptor beta chains from one sample in a study of cytomegalovirus exposure and HLA in healthy donors. Sequencing used immunoSEQ multiplex PCR; TCRdb keeps in-frame clones, though not all of them. The repertoire holds some 140,000 clones, with less than 80% as singletons. Sequencing was carried out using PBMCs. The receptors derive from a female donor in good health and CMV-seropositive. The CDR3 runs from the conserved cysteine through the conserved F or W. A D gene is named only where the DNA matches it firmly. Rows may omit the clone size; those that give it use once, few, many or a size class.

v_call	clone_size	cdr3_length	j_call	d_call	cdr3_aa	cdr3_nt
TRBV7-9	once	12	TRBJ2-7	-	CASSRTGYEQYF	TGTGCCAGCAGCCGAACAGGGTACGAGCAGTACTTC
TRBV19	-	15	TRBJ1-2	-	CASAVPVSRGSGYTF	TGTGCCAGCGCCGTCCCTGTATCACGAGGTTCAGGCTACACCTTC
TRBV6-1	few	17	TRBJ2-1	TRBD2	CASSASLSSGGYNEQFF	TGTGCCAGCAGTGCCAGTTTGAGTAGCGGGGGATACAATGAGCAGTTCTTC
TRBV7-9	-	14	TRBJ2-7	-	CASSLFSGKHEQYF	TGTGCCAGCAGCTTATTTTCAGGGAAACACGAGCAGTACTTC
TRBV27	-	14	TRBJ2-1	-	CASRPTDSYNEQFF	TGTGCCAGTCGCCCGACAGACTCCTACAATGAGCAGTTCTTC
TRBV19	-	14	TRBJ2-1	TRBD2	CASSMAGGYNEQFF	TGTGCCAGTAGTATGGCGGGGGGGTACAATGAGCAGTTCTTC
TRBV5-4	few	15	TRBJ2-7	TRBD1	CASSHTGVGSYEQYF	TGTGCCAGCAGCCACACAGGGGTTGGGTCCTACGAGCAGTACTTC
TRBV5-1	-	16	TRBJ2-1	TRBD2	CASSPRGTSGSNEQFF	TGCGCCAGCAGCCCACGAGGGACTAGCGGGTCCAATGAGCAGTTCTTC
TRBV5-6	-	15	TRBJ1-6	-	CASSLGQIYNSPLHF	TGTGCCAGCAGCTTAGGACAAATCTATAATTCACCCCTCCACTTT
TRBV10-3	-	13	TRBJ1-2	-	CAISESLAGGYTF	TGTGCCATCAGTGAGTCGCTGGCTGGTGGCTACACCTTC
TRBV5-6	-	16	TRBJ2-1	-	CASSGSGGSSYNEQFF	TGTGCCAGCAGCGGATCTGGGGGGAGCTCCTACAATGAGCAGTTCTTC
TRBV7-9	-	16	TRBJ2-2	-	CASSLASGQYTGELFF	TGTGCCAGCAGCTTAGCATCCGGACAATACACCGGGGAGCTGTTTTTT